Listed here is a single T cell receptor beta chain. Losses at the gene ends were 4 bases for V and 4 bases for J; bases not matched to a gene: 10. Per the germline V gene, CDR1 is SGHRS and CDR2 is YFSETQ. The CDR3 totals 15 residues. The entry originates in a study of T cell changes during pregnancy in multiple sclerosis. Method: immunoSEQ multiplex PCR; TCRdb's copy keeps in-frame clones and lacks some. The sample contains 45,000 to 50,000 clones, 85% to 95% of which appear only once. The sequencing here drew on CD4+ T cells from peripheral blood mononuclear cells, taken in the second trimester of pregnancy. The clonotype comes from a female donor in good health, enrolled as a control in a pregnancy study. The V and J genes are TRBV5-1 and TRBJ2-5; 7 positions match TRBD2. The CDR3 nucleotides read TGCGCCAGCAGCCCTGGGGGGGGACTACGAGAGACCCAGTACTTC. Its protein product is CASSPGGGLRETQYF.